The 29 T cell receptor beta chains listed next were all sequenced from one sample in a study of post-analysis software for immune sequencing data. Study outcomes and limitations: Roughly 5 TRBV segments, TRBV5-6, TRBV5-1 and TRBV20-1 among them, were found more frequent in patients than controls.

The antigens these receptors bind are not known. Unique molecular identifiers featured in each of the TCR beta cDNA libraries. From the PCR reads, TCRdb called clonotypes with MiXCR, one entry per CDR3 protein. Counted here are approximately 630,000 distinct CDR3 sequences, roughly three fifths occurring once; the ten biggest clones make up around 11%. The sequencing input was blood. These receptors originate from a girl aged 2-15 years with multiple sclerosis.

This clonotype occurred a few times. V gene TRBV12-3 or TRBV12-4 combines with J gene TRBJ2-3; 11 bases line up with TRBD2. V gave up 4 bases and J gave up 1 base; unmatched junction bases: 13. CDR3 length: 19 amino acids. The CDR3 DNA reads TGTGCCAGCAGTTCTCTAGCGGGGGGTTTACCCGGGGGCACAGATACGCAGTATTTT. Its translation: CASSSLAGGLPGGTDTQYF.

The CDR3: CSASGEGSYEQYF. CDR3 sequence (DNA): TGCAGTGCTTCAGGGGAGGGGAGCTACGAGCAGTACTTC. The chain is built from TRBV20-1 and TRBJ2-7; D might be TRBD2 (7 bases). There are 13 residues in the CDR3. CDR1 and CDR2 (germline): DFQATT, SNEGSKA (reference sequence). V was clipped by 5 bases and J by 3 bases, with 14 bases between them.

The genes are TRBV29-1 and TRBJ1-1, with a weak D call TRBD1 (6 bases). Germline CDR1 is SQVTM and CDR2 is ANQGSEA. This CDR3 region has 16 residues. Trimming took off 6 bases at V and 1 base at J, with 21 bases between the two ends. The CDR3 sequence is CSVDPTGFWGNTEAFF. CDR3 sequence (DNA): TGCAGCGTCGACCCAACAGGGTTCTGGGGGAACACTGAAGCTTTCTTT.

The chain couples TRBV4-3 to TRBJ2-3; TRBD2 might be the D (7 bases). The CDR3 length is 16 residues. Germline V CDR1 and CDR2: LGHNA, YSLEER. The V gene lost 4 bases and the J gene lost 2 bases, with 16 bases spanning the gap. The CDR3 DNA sequence: TGCGCCAGCAGCCCGAACGGGGGGCTCCCCACAGATACGCAGTATTTT. Residues: CASSPNGGLPTDTQYF.

The V and J genes are TRBV29-1 and TRBJ2-7, with D perhaps matching TRBD1 (5 bases). Trimming left V 6 bases short and J 3 bases short, with 12 bases between. CDR3 length: 12 amino acids. Germline CDR1 reads SQVTM; CDR2 reads ANQGSEA. This CDR3 is CSVGASGYEQYF. The DNA for the CDR3 is TGCAGCGTAGGGGCGTCCGGCTACGAGCAGTACTTC.

The chain has TRBV7-2 and TRBJ2-6, with D hard to call. Trimming pared 1 base from V and 0 bases from J, leaving 7 bases between. The CDR3 runs 16 residues. Germline-derived CDR1 and CDR2 are SGHTA and FQGNSA. CDR3 protein: CASSLEGDSGANVLTF. CDR3 in DNA: TGTGCCAGCAGCTTAGAAGGTGACTCTGGGGCCAACGTCCTGACTTTC.

This clonotype was detected only a few times. The chain joins TRBV7-2 to TRBJ2-7; tentative D call: TRBD2 (6 bases). The CDR3 runs 14 residues. CDR1 is SGHTA, CDR2 FQGNSA, per germline. Trimming shortened V by 4 bases and J by 3 bases, and 13 bases separated the two germline ends. The CDR3 reads CASSSAGRRYEQYF. The CDR3 region has the DNA TGTGCCAGCAGCTCCGCGGGGCGACGCTACGAGCAGTACTTC. The full variable domain, with the rest looked up from reference TRBV7-2 and TRBJ2-7, is GAGVSQSPSNKVTEKGKDVELRCDPISGHTALYWYRQSLGQGLEFLIYFQGNSAPDKSGLPSDRFSAERTGGSVSTLTIQRTQQEDSAVYLCASSSAGRRYEQYFGPGTRLTVT.

The gene calls are TRBV29-1 and TRBJ2-3; D gene uncertain. This CDR3 is built from 15 residues. V was cut by 7 bases and J by 1 base, with 18 bases left in between. Germline V gene lookup returns CDR1 SQVTM and CDR2 ANQGSEA. CDR3 in DNA: TGCAGCGCCACCACCGGCCTTATTCGCACAGATACGCAGTATTTT. The encoded protein is CSATTGLIRTDTQYF.

The rearrangement joins TRBV29-1 to TRBJ2-7; the D is unclear. Germline assignment: CDR1 SQVTM and CDR2 ANQGSEA. The CDR3 has 16 residues. V lost 0 bases, J lost 5 bases, and 20 bases lay in between. The CDR3 is CSVEDVARTGFNEQYF. CDR3 nucleotide sequence: TGCAGCGTTGAAGATGTCGCCCGGACGGGCTTCAACGAGCAGTACTTC.

The chain recombines TRBV15 with TRBJ1-4; 10 nucleotides align to TRBD1. Trimming at V came to 5 bases and at J to 2 bases, leaving 8 bases not matched to a gene. The germline V gene has CDR1 LNHNV and CDR2 YYDKDF (reference sequence). CDR3 length: 17 residues. The CDR3 region has the DNA TGTGCCACCAGCGTCCGGGACAGGGGATTTACTAATGAAAAACTGTTTTTT. It encodes CATSVRDRGFTNEKLFF. The full variable domain, rest sourced from reference TRBV15 and TRBJ1-4, is DAMVIQNPRYQVTQFGKPVTLSCSQTLNHNVMYWYQQKSSQAPKLLFHYYDKDFNNEADTPDNFQSRRPNTSFCFLDIRSPGLGDTAMYLCATSVRDRGFTNEKLFFGSGTQLSVL.

The sample holds a few counts of this clonotype. The chain uses TRBV12-3 or TRBV12-4 and TRBJ1-2; D unresolved. CDR3 size: 11 residues. Trimming pared 7 bases from V and 2 bases from J, leaving 5 bases between. The CDR3 coding sequence is TGTGCCAGCACAGTAAACTATGGCTACACCTTC. Its protein is CASTVNYGYTF.

The V gene is TRBV6-5, the J gene TRBJ2-3, with D unresolved. Germline V gene lookup returns CDR1 MNHEY and CDR2 SVGAGI. V lost 10 bases, J lost 3 bases, and 17 bases lay in between. This CDR3 contains 14 residues. The CDR3 loop reads CATRRLDITDTQYF. Here the CDR3 DNA reads TGTGCCACCAGACGACTGGATATTACAGATACGCAGTATTTT.

The chain joins TRBV7-2 to TRBJ2-7; D possibly uses TRBD1 or TRBD2 (6 bases each). Germline V lookup: CDR1 SGHTA, CDR2 FQGNSA. V gave up 4 bases and J gave up 10 bases, with 17 bases separating them. CDR3 size: 13 residues. CDR3 region: CASSWTTLGAQYF. CDR3 bases: TGTGCCAGCAGCTGGACTACCTTGGGGGCCCAGTACTTC.

The CDR3 bases are TGTGCCAGCAGTGTTAACAGGGGTGGCTACGAGCAGTACTTC. Its protein is CASSVNRGGYEQYF. This chain uses TRBV27 with TRBJ2-7; 7 bases fit TRBD1. Trimming cost V 5 bases and J 3 bases; bases outside gene matches: 7. The CDR3 totals 14 residues. Looked up from germline, CDR1 is MNHEY and CDR2 is SMNVEV (reference sequence).

The chain recombines TRBV20-1 with TRBJ2-5, with no clear D. With 3 bases removed from V and 0 bases from J, the gap between germline ends came to 14 bases. The CDR3 has 15 residues. The V gene's germline CDR1 is DFQATT and CDR2 SNEGSKA (reference sequence). The CDR3 DNA is TGCAGTGCTAGTACCTACACATCGTACCAAGAGACCCAGTACTTC. Amino acid sequence: CSASTYTSYQETQYF.

CDR3 bases: TGTGCCAGCAGTTCCGGGACGCTGGGGGTGGCCTACGAGCAGTACTTC. Translated, it gives CASSSGTLGVAYEQYF. This sequence joins TRBV28 and TRBJ2-1; either TRBD1 or TRBD2 may supply D (5 bases each). The assigned J gene may be wrong: the sequence end matches TRBJ2-7 better. Germline CDR1 is MDHEN and CDR2 is SYDVKM. The CDR3 is 16 residues long.

V usage is TRBV29-1 and J usage is TRBJ1-1; D call uncertain. Deletions cut 4 bases from V and 0 bases from J, with 9 bases between. The germline V gene encodes CDR1 SQVTM and CDR2 ANQGSEA. The CDR3 is 13 residues long. The CDR3 nucleotides are TGCAGCGTTGGACCGGGCCTGAACACTGAAGCTTTCTTT. As protein: CSVGPGLNTEAFF.

This sequence joins TRBV7-2 and TRBJ2-3; D not certain. The CDR3 spans 14 residues. Trimming stripped 1 base from V and 3 bases from J, with 8 bases between. Germline CDR1 reads SGHTA; CDR2 reads FQGNSA. CDR3 region: CASSLDTWTDTQYF. CDR3 sequence (DNA): TGTGCCAGCAGCTTAGACACGTGGACAGATACGCAGTATTTT. The variable domain in full, completed from reference TRBV7-2 and TRBJ2-3, reads GAGVSQSPSNKVTEKGKDVELRCDPISGHTALYWYRQSLGQGLEFLIYFQGNSAPDKSGLPSDRFSAERTGGSVSTLTIQRTQQEDSAVYLCASSLDTWTDTQYFGPGTRLTVL.

The chain uses TRBV6-5 and TRBJ1-5; D gene ambiguous. Germline CDR1 and CDR2: MNHEY and SVGAGI. Trimming pared 4 bases from V and 0 bases from J, leaving 13 bases between. The CDR3 sequence is 16 residues long. The CDR3 coding sequence is TGTGCCAGCAGTTCATTCCCCAGTAATAGCAATCAGCCCCAGCATTTT. As protein: CASSSFPSNSNQPQHF.

The chain joins TRBV20-1 to TRBJ2-5; 9 bases fit TRBD2. V shed 3 bases, J shed 2 bases, and the junction held 4 bases outside the gene matches. The CDR3 spans 14 residues. Germline CDR1 and CDR2: DFQATT and SNEGSKA (reference sequence). The CDR3 DNA follows: TGCAGTGCTAGGCTAGCGGGGAGGCAAGAGACCCAGTACTTC. Encoded protein: CSARLAGRQETQYF.

This clonotype was found a few times. V and J are TRBV11-1 and TRBJ2-1, with D possibly matching TRBD2 (6 bases). This CDR3 region has 16 residues. The V end was cut by 1 base, the J end by 1 base, with 11 bases between. Germline V gene lookup returns CDR1 SGHAT and CDR2 FQDESV (reference sequence). DNA of the CDR3: TGTGCCAGCAGCTTAGTGGCGGGATTTTCCTACAATGAGCAGTTCTTC. Translation: CASSLVAGFSYNEQFF.

This chain connects TRBV5-1 to TRBJ2-1; TRBD1 matches at 9 bases. The germline V gene encodes CDR1 SGHRS and CDR2 YFSETQ. The length of the CDR3 is 14 residues. V shed 4 bases, J shed 9 bases, and the junction held 8 bases outside the gene matches. The DNA of the CDR3 is TGCGCCAGCAGCCCTGGGACAGGGAAGGGTGAGCAGTTCTTC. Its translation: CASSPGTGKGEQFF.

About this clonotype itself: Germline is not matched at one junction end, which may reflect a read error. The J gene is TRBJ2-1, the V gene TRBV12-3 or TRBV12-4, with TRBD1 identical over 8 bases. The CDR3 runs 17 residues. The CDR3 bases are TGTGCCAGCACCATCGCTTCCAGGGGGCGAGGCTACAATGGGCAGTTCTTC. Translating it yields CASTIASRGRGYNGQFF.

This chain uses TRBV11-2 with TRBJ1-1; D unresolved. V shed 2 bases and J shed 5 bases, with 9 bases lying between them. Germline values: CDR1 SGHAT, CDR2 FQNNGV. The CDR3 spans 13 residues. CDR3 amino acids: CASSLYESTEAFF. The CDR3 nucleotides read TGTGCCAGCAGCTTATATGAGTCAACTGAAGCTTTCTTT.

This chain connects TRBV15 to TRBJ1-5; D is unresolved. The CDR3 contains 12 residues. V lost 3 bases and J 4 bases, leaving 4 bases between the germline ends. CDR1 is LNHNV, CDR2 YYDKDF, per germline (reference sequence). The CDR3 reads CATSSQNQPQHF. DNA of the CDR3: TGTGCCACCAGCAGTCAGAATCAGCCCCAGCATTTT. Looking up the rest from reference TRBV15 and TRBJ1-5 gives the full variable domain: DAMVIQNPRYQVTQFGKPVTLSCSQTLNHNVMYWYQQKSSQAPKLLFHYYDKDFNNEADTPDNFQSRRPNTSFCFLDIRSPGLGDTAMYLCATSSQNQPQHFGDGTRLSIL.

This clonotype has a handful of counts. This chain uses TRBV3-1 with TRBJ2-3; 9 nucleotides agree with TRBD2. After removal of 4 bases from V and 4 bases from J, the junction contained 9 bases not matched to a gene. The CDR3 extends over 16 amino acids. CDR1 LGHDT and CDR2 YNNKEL come from the germline V gene (reference sequence). Here the CDR3 reads CASSPAAAGGADTQYF. The CDR3, as DNA: TGTGCCAGCAGCCCAGCCGCGGCGGGAGGGGCAGATACGCAGTATTTT.

The CDR3 loop reads CSAPRQVQETQYF. DNA for the CDR3: TGCAGTGCCCCGAGGCAGGTTCAAGAGACCCAGTACTTC. This chain uses TRBV20-1 with TRBJ2-7; D unresolved. The better agreement between TRBJ2-5 and the DNA end casts doubt on the J call. Germline CDR1 DFQATT, CDR2 SNEGSKA (reference sequence). CDR3 length: 13 amino acids.

The V and J genes are TRBV7-2 and TRBJ2-1, with D perhaps matching TRBD1 (6 bases). CDR3 length: 16 amino acids. Germline V gives CDR1 SGHTA, CDR2 FQGNSA. V shed 2 bases and J shed 7 bases, with 18 bases lying between them. CDR3 in amino acids: CASSLRLPGDGNEQFF. The CDR3 DNA follows: TGTGCCAGCAGCTTAAGATTGCCAGGGGACGGGAATGAGCAGTTCTTC.

The V call is TRBV13, the J call TRBJ2-7; 9 bases are a match to TRBD2. The V and J ends lost 4 bases and 4 bases, in that order; junction bases with no gene match: 8. Germline V CDR1 and CDR2: PRHDT, FYEKMQ (reference sequence). The CDR3 extends over 15 amino acids. The CDR3 loop is CASSSAGGFRYEQYF. CDR3 DNA sequence: TGTGCCAGCAGCTCAGCGGGAGGTTTTCGGTACGAGCAGTACTTC.